This TCR beta chain derives from a study of blood T cell repertoires in COVID-19. Study context: Researchers got acute and convalescent COVID-19 samples from the United States, Italy and Spain. PBMCs, B-cell-depleted T cells, or T cells were the source of the cDNA or gDNA that made up the material.

V dropped 1 base and J dropped 8 bases, with 11 bases sitting between them. Germline assignment: CDR1 MNHEY and CDR2 SVGAGI. This CDR3 is 13 amino acids long. The Seattle patients, enrolled during active infection, were followed longitudinally. This clone was recorded a few times. Original processing notes: Amplification of reference gene primers was used by the study to estimate nucleated cell counts. Profiling relied on immunoSEQ multiplex PCR, and the TCRdb table lists in-frame clones only, not all of them. V, J and clone size are those of that table, while D and trimming were read from the DNA. Of some 180,000 clones detected, 80% to 85% appear once; the ten largest clones hold about 7%.

The chain employs TRBV6-5 and TRBJ1-2, with D unclear. Sequencing was done on a sample of peripheral blood. The sequence came from a woman between 35 and 50 years old with COVID-19, enrolled during active disease. The CDR3, as DNA: TGTGCCAGCAGTTACTTAGAGCGCTCAGGCTACACCTTC. Protein: CASSYLERSGYTF.